Listed below are T cell receptor beta chains from one sample, sequenced in a study of blood T cell repertoires in COVID-19. Sequenced by immunoSEQ multiplex PCR; TCRdb stores in-frame clones only, minus some. The sample holds about 530,000 clones, about 89% seen once. Sequencing was carried out using peripheral blood. These receptors were obtained from a woman in her forties or fifties with COVID-19, enrolled during active disease. CDR3s include the opening cysteine and the closing phenylalanine or tryptophan. A D gene is named only where the DNA matches it firmly.

V	D	CDR3
TRBV14	NA	CASSQDLREAIYF
TRBV9	NA	CASSPRPVHTEAFF
TRBV19	TRBD1	CASSKSQDRGPNQPQHF
TRBV7-9	NA	CASSHSGGASGYTF
TRBV19	NA	CASSIALGQNSYEQYF
TRBV11-2	NA	CASSLESGRGANTEAFF
TRBV7-9	TRBD2	CASRVAGTTDTQYF
TRBV4-1	NA	CASSQTRATSGNTIYF
TRBV14	TRBD2	CASSQRASGETQYF
TRBV19	TRBD1	CASRAYRTGGSWSAGANVLTF
TRBV2	TRBD1	CASRGQADYYGYTF
TRBV29-1	NA	CSVELVDSGNTIYF
TRBV4-1	TRBD2	CASSPQTSGADTQYF
TRBV21-1	NA	CAGGQANEQYF
TRBV30	TRBD2	CAWSVGLAGKNTQYF
TRBV5-5	NA	CASSVRDTNTEAFF
TRBV18	NA	CASSQGLMNTEAFF
TRBV3-1/TRBV3-2	TRBD2	CASRRTSGEDEQFF
TRBV28	NA	CASQMAAGAQHF
TRBV5-1	NA	CASSFEGTEAFF
TRBV19	NA	CASKGQAKEKLFF
TRBV5-1	NA	CASRKGYGNTIYF
TRBV12-5	TRBD1	CASGGTGGNGYTF
TRBV10-3	NA	CAISLGDGYTF
TRBV9	NA	CASSRGQTYEQYF
TRBV11-2	TRBD1	CASSLTGGANTEAFF
TRBV23-1	TRBD1	CAGQGLGYTF
TRBV7-9	NA	CASSLAAVPQVDEQYF
TRBV6-5	NA	CASTAYGGSYGYTF
TRBV9	NA	CASSVWSDNTEAFF
TRBV9	TRBD1	CASSALQGAYNEQFF
TRBV5-6	TRBD1	CASSLDQGAYGYTF
TRBV18	TRBD1	CASSPQLGQGAGSDTDTQYF
TRBV27	NA	CASSPRTDTQYF
TRBV19	NA	CASTQGTANYGYTF
TRBV9	NA	CASSEALTGTNSPLHF
TRBV11-2	TRBD2	CASSWLAGGAYEQYF
TRBV30	TRBD1	CAWSPDRAYYGYTF
TRBV7-2	NA	CASSLARGGYEQYF
TRBV5-4	TRBD1	CASSLRTGGQETQYF
TRBV9	NA	CASSVGGVETQYF
TRBV30	NA	CAWSPLRTNYDYTF
TRBV7-2	NA	CASSPLPQGLTGELFF
TRBV30	TRBD1	CAWTRTGGDHNYGYTF
TRBV7-9	TRBD1	CASSGQAGNTIYF
TRBV3-1/TRBV3-2	NA	CASSQSSEAFF
TRBV5-1	NA	CASRRWGETNEKLFF
TRBV18	TRBD1	CASSRTGAIGGETQYF
TRBV7-2	TRBD1	CASSLGQGGNEQFF
TRBV27	NA	CASSSLGGTQPQHF